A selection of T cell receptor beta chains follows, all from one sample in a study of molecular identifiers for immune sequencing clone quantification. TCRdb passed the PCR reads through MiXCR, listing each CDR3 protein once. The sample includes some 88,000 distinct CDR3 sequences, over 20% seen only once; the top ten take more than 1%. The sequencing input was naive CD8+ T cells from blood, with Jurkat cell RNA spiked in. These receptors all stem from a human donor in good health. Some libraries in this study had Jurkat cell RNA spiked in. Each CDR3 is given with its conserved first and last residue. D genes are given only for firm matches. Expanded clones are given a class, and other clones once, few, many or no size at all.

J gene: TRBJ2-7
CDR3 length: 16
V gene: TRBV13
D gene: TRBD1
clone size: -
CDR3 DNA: TGTGCCAGCAGCTTAGGCCTGTCAGGGGGCGGCTACGAGCAGTACTTC
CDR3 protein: CASSLGLSGGGYEQYF

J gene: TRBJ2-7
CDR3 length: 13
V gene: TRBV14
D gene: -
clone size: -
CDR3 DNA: TGTGCCAGCAGCCAAAATCCCAACTACGAGCAGTACTTC
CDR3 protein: CASSQNPNYEQYF

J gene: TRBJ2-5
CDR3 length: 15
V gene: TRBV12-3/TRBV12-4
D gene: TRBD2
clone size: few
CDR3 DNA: TGTGCCAGCAGTTTACTAGCGGGACACCAAGAGACCCAGTACTTC
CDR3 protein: CASSLLAGHQETQYF

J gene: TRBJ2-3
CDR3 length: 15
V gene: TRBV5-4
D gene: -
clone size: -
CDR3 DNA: TGTGCCAGCAGCTTAGGGGGGGCGAGCACAGATACGCAGTATTTT
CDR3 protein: CASSLGGASTDTQYF

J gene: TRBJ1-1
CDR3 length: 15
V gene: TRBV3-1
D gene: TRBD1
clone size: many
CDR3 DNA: TGTGCCAGCAGCCACGGGACAGGGGATGACACTGAAGCTTTCTTT
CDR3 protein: CASSHGTGDDTEAFF

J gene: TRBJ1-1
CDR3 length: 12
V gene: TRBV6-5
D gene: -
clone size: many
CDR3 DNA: TGTGCCAGCAGTTGGGGGGACACTGAAGCTTTCTTT
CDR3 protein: CASSWGDTEAFF

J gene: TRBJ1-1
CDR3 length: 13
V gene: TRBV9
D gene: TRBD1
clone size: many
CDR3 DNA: TGTGCCAGCAGCCAGGGGGGAGGCACTGAAGCTTTCTTT
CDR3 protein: CASSQGGGTEAFF

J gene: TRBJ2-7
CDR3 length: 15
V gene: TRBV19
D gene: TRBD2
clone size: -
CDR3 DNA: TGTGCCAGTAGTATTTCAGCGGGAGGGCCGGGGGAGCAGTACTTC
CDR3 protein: CASSISAGGPGEQYF

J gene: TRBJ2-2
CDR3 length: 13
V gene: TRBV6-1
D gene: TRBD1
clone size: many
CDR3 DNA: TGTGCCGAGAGACAGGGGAACACCGGGGAGCTGTTTTTT
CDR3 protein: CAERQGNTGELFF

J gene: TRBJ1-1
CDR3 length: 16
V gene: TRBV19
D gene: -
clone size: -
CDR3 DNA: TGTGCCAGTAGCTGCGGAATTAGACTAGACGACACTGAAGCTTTCTTT
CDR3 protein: CASSCGIRLDDTEAFF

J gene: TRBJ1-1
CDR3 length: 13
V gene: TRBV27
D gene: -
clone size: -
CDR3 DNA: TGTGCCAGCAGTTTATCAATGTCAGCTGAAGCTTTCTTT
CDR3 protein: CASSLSMSAEAFF